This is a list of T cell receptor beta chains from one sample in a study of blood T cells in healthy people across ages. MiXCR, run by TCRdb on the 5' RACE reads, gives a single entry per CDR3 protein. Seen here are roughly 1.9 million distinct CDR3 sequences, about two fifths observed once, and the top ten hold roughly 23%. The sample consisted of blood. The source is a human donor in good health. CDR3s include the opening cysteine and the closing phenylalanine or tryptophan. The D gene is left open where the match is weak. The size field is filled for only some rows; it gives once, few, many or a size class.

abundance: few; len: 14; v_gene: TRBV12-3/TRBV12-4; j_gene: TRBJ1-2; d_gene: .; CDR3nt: TGTGCCAGCAGCTACGCTCGTGAGGGGGTTGGCTACACCTTC; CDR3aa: CASSYAREGVGYTF
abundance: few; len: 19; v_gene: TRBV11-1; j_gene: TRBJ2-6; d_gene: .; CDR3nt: TGTGCCAGCAGCTTAGTTGCTGGGACTTTCGTCTCTGGGGCCAACGTCCTGACTTTC; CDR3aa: CASSLVAGTFVSGANVLTF
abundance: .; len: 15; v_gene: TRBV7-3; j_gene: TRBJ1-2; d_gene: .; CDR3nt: TGTGCCAGCAGCTTAACTGGAGGGACTAGCTATGGCTACACCTTC; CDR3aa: CASSLTGGTSYGYTF
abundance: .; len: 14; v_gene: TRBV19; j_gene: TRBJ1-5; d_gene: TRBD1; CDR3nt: TGTGCCAGTGGTACAGGGGATAACAATCGGCCCCAGCATTTT; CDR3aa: CASGTGDNNRPQHF
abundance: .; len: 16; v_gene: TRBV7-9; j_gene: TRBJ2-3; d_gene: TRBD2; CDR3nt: TGTGCCAGCAGCTCAGCCCCGACAGCGGGGATGAATACGCAGTATTTT; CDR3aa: CASSSAPTAGMNTQYF
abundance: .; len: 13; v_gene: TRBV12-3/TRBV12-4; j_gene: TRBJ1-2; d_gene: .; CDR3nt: TGTGCCAGCAGTTTAGGCAGGCTCTTCGGCTACACCTTC; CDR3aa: CASSLGRLFGYTF
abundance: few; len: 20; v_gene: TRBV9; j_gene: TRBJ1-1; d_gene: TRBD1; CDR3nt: TGTGCCAGCAGCGTAGGGGACAGCCGATTGAGTAAAGAGATGAACACTGAAGCTTTCTTT; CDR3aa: CASSVGDSRLSKEMNTEAFF
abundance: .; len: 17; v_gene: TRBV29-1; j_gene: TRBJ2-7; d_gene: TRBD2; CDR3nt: TGCAGCGCTCGACTAGCGGGGGGCTCTAGCTCCTACAATGAGCAGTACTTC; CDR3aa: CSARLAGGSSSYNEQYF
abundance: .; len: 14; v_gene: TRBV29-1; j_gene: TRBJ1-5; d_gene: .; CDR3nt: TGCAGCGTTGAGGGCAGGGGAGGCAATCAGCCCCAGCATTTT; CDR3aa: CSVEGRGGNQPQHF
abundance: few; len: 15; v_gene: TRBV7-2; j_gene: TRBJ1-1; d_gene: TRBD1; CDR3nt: TGTGCCAGCAGCTCATTAGGGACAGGGAACACTGAAGCTTTCTTT; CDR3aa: CASSSLGTGNTEAFF
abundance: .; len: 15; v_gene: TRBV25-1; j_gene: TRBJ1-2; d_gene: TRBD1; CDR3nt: TGTGCCAGCAGTGAGGCAGGGGGCCTGTTGGATGGCTACACCTTC; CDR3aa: CASSEAGGLLDGYTF
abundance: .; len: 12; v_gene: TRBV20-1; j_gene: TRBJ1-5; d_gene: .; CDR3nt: TGCAGTGCGCAACAGAGCAATCAGCCCCAGCATTTT; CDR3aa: CSAQQSNQPQHF
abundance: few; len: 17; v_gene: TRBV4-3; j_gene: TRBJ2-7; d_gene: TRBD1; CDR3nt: TGCGCCAGCAGCCCTACCGAACCCGGGACAGCGTCCTACGAGCAGTACTTC; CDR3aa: CASSPTEPGTASYEQYF
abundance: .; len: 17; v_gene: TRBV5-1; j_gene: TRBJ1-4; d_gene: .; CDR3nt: TGCGCCAGCAGCTTGGGCCCAGGACAGCCTATAAATGAAAAACTGTTTTTT; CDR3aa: CASSLGPGQPINEKLFF
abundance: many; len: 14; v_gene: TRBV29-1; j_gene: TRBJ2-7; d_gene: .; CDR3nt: TGCAGCGTTGAAACCGGGATTAGCTCCTACGAGCAGTACTTC; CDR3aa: CSVETGISSYEQYF
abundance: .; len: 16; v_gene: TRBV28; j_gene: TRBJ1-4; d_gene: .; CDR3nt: TGTGCCAGCAGTTTATTTGTCCGGGAGGCTAATGAAAAACTGTTTTTT; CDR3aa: CASSLFVREANEKLFF
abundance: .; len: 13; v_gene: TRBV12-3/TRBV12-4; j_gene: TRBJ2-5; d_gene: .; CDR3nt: TGTGCCAGCAGTGGGGTTGGGAGAGAGACCCAGTACTTC; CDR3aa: CASSGVGRETQYF
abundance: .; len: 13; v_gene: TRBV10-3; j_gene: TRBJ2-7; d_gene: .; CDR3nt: TGTGACACAGGACCAGCCGGCTCCTACGAGCAGTACTTC; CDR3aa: CDTGPAGSYEQYF